These T cell receptor beta chains were read from a single sample in a study of OX40 agonist ivuxolimab in advanced cancers. Method: immunoSEQ multiplex PCR; TCRdb's copy keeps in-frame clones and lacks some. Among under 50,000 clones listed, around 85% were seen once. Sample: CD4+ or CD8+ T cells sorted from blood, taken in a trial of the OX40 agonist ivuxolimab. The receptors stem from an adult with an advanced solid tumor such as melanoma, head and neck, liver or kidney cancer. Each CDR3 is given with its conserved first and last residue. The D gene is left open where the match is weak. For some rows the clone size is stated as once, few or many, or as a class when expanded; others skip it.

d_call,clone_size,v_call,j_call,cdr3_aa,cdr3_nt
TRBD1,-,TRBV5-1,TRBJ2-2,CASSPDRGLDGELFF,TGCGCCAGTTCACCGGACAGGGGACTGGACGGGGAGCTGTTTTTT
TRBD2,-,TRBV7-9,TRBJ2-3,CASSAGLADGTDTQYF,TGTGCCAGCAGCGCCGGACTAGCGGACGGCACAGATACGCAGTATTTT
TRBD2,-,TRBV7-9,TRBJ2-1,CASSARPTSGGGNEQFF,TGTGCCAGCAGCGCCCGCCCTACTAGCGGGGGTGGAAATGAGCAGTTCTTC
-,-,TRBV5-1,TRBJ2-3,CASSSEPYTEEDTDTQYF,TGCGCCAGCAGCTCTGAACCGTATACAGAGGAAGACACAGATACGCAGTATTTT
TRBD1,-,TRBV27,TRBJ2-3,CASTKQGSHTDTQYF,TGTGCCAGCACCAAACAGGGGTCTCACACAGATACGCAGTATTTT
-,-,TRBV2,TRBJ1-2,CASSTPPVGYTF,TGTGCCAGCAGTACCCCCCCAGTAGGCTACACCTTC
-,-,TRBV5-8,TRBJ1-2,CASSLGGLKRGYTF,TGTGCCAGCAGCTTGGGGGGGCTGAAGCGTGGCTACACCTTC
TRBD1,few,TRBV6-1,TRBJ2-3,CASRPDRVSDTQYF,TGTGCCAGCAGACCGGACAGGGTTTCAGATACGCAGTATTTT
TRBD2,-,TRBV7-2,TRBJ2-2,CASSPRLAGNTGELFF,TGTGCCAGCAGCCCCCGGCTAGCGGGGAACACCGGGGAGCTGTTTTTT
TRBD1,-,TRBV6-1,TRBJ1-2,CASSGGQGATEGYTF,TGTGCCAGCAGTGGGGGACAGGGGGCGACGGAAGGCTACACCTTC
-,-,TRBV4-2,TRBJ2-7,CASSQGGEGRGYEQYF,TGTGCCAGCAGCCAAGGGGGGGAAGGAAGGGGCTACGAGCAGTACTTC